Each of the 24 T cell receptor beta chains below was sequenced from the same sample in a study of CD8 T cells in Susac syndrome. When the RNA was reverse transcribed, random hexamers were used with an input of about 0.45 to 1 ug. TCRdb used MiXCR to reprocess the immunoSEQ multiplex PCR reads, holding one entry per CDR3 protein. The sample includes over 100,000 distinct CDR3 sequences, 96% seen only once; the top ten take around 0.1%. The sequenced sample consisted of CD4+ T cells from PBMCs. The source of these receptors is a human donor in good health.

This sequence joins TRBV7-2 and TRBJ1-3; 9 bases align to TRBD1. The CDR3 has 16 amino acids. Germline V gene data show CDR1 as SGHTA and CDR2 as FQGNSA. J was trimmed by 2 bases and V by 6 bases; bases with no gene match: 8. The CDR3, as DNA: TGTGCCAGCAGACTGGACAGGGGCGCGGCTGGAAACACCATATATTTT. Translating gives CASRLDRGAAGNTIYF. Filled out from reference TRBV7-2 and TRBJ1-3, the complete variable domain reads GAGVSQSPSNKVTEKGKDVELRCDPISGHTALYWYRQSLGQGLEFLIYFQGNSAPDKSGLPSDRFSAERTGGSVSTLTIQRTQQEDSAVYLCASRLDRGAAGNTIYFGEGSWLTVV.

CDR3 DNA: TGTGCCAGCAGACAAAACCGGGACAGAGGGTACAATGAGCAGTTCTTC. Amino acid sequence: CASRQNRDRGYNEQFF. V usage is TRBV27 and J usage is TRBJ2-1; 7 positions agree with TRBD1. The length of the CDR3 is 16 residues. Germline values: CDR1 MNHEY, CDR2 SMNVEV (reference sequence). The trim removed 6 bases at V and 4 bases at J, leaving 12 bases unmatched.

V gene TRBV3-1 combines with J gene TRBJ2-1, with unresolved D. V was shortened by 1 base and J by 13 bases, with 11 bases between the two germline ends. The CDR3 contains 12 residues. Germline V gives CDR1 LGHDT, CDR2 YNNKEL (reference sequence). CDR3: CASSQASAVQFF. The CDR3 nucleotides are TGTGCCAGCAGCCAAGCCTCCGCCGTACAGTTCTTC.

The chain recombines TRBV4-3 with TRBJ2-7; possibly TRBD2 for D (5 bases). V lost 0 bases to trimming and J lost 6 bases, with 12 bases between them. This CDR3 comprises 14 residues. CDR1 LGHNA and CDR2 YSLEER come from the germline V gene. DNA of the CDR3: TGCGCCAGCAGCCAAGATATTCTAGCCGGCGAGCAGTACTTC. Amino acids: CASSQDILAGEQYF.

The chain has TRBV12-3 or TRBV12-4 and TRBJ1-1, with D hard to call. This CDR3 has 13 residues. The ends were cut back, 2 bases at V and 0 bases at J, with 4 bases in the middle. Here the CDR3 reads CASSLLLNTEAFF. CDR3 sequence (DNA): TGTGCCAGCAGTTTACTACTGAACACTGAAGCTTTCTTT.

V gene TRBV29-1 combines with J gene TRBJ2-5; D not certain. The V end was cut by 7 bases, the J end by 1 base, with 13 bases between. The germline V gene has CDR1 SQVTM and CDR2 ANQGSEA. The CDR3 is made up of 13 amino acids. CDR3: CSARWVIQETQYF. DNA for the CDR3: TGCAGCGCCCGCTGGGTCATCCAAGAGACCCAGTACTTC.

This clonotype was found once. The chain recombines TRBV6-5 with TRBJ1-3; TRBD1 is a possible D gene (6 bases). Germline CDR1 is MNHEY and CDR2 is SVGAGI. V shed 6 bases and J shed 7 bases, with 16 bases lying between them. The CDR3 length is 14 residues. The CDR3 bases are TGTGCCAGCAGCCCAGACAGGACGGTGAACACCATATATTTT. The encoded protein is CASSPDRTVNTIYF.

The chain links TRBV4-3 to TRBJ2-5, with D unclear. The CDR3 covers 14 residues. CDR1 and CDR2 from the germline V gene are LGHNA and YSLEER. Trimming removed 0 bases from V and 7 bases from J, with 12 bases in between. CDR3 DNA: TGCGCCAGCAGCCAAGAATCCGGATCATGGACCCAGTACTTC. Protein product: CASSQESGSWTQYF.

The gene calls are TRBV2 and TRBJ2-3; 7 positions agree with TRBD1. The CDR3 has 13 residues. After removal of 8 bases from V and 6 bases from J, the junction contained 8 bases not matched to a gene. CDR1 is SNHLY and CDR2 is FYNNEI in the germline V gene. Written as DNA, the CDR3 is TGTGCCAGCTCCGGGACAGTCGCTGATACGCAGTATTTT. Encoded protein: CASSGTVADTQYF. The full variable domain, with the rest looked up from reference TRBV2 and TRBJ2-3, is EPEVTQTPSHQVTQMGQEVILRCVPISNHLYFYWYRQILGQKVEFLVSFYNNEISEKSEIFDDQFSVERPDGSNFTLKIRSTKLEDSAMYFCASSGTVADTQYFGPGTRLTVL.

CDR3 protein: CASSEAARTDTQYF. CDR3 in DNA: TGTGCCAGCAGTGAAGCAGCCCGTACAGATACGCAGTATTTT. V usage is TRBV6-1 and J usage is TRBJ2-3; D remains ambiguous. Trimming left V 0 bases short and J 3 bases short, with 7 bases between. The CDR3 is made up of 14 amino acids. Germline values: CDR1 MNHNS, CDR2 SASEGT.

The rearrangement uses TRBV6-6 and TRBJ2-5; maybe TRBD1 (5 bases). Germline CDR1 MNHNY, CDR2 SVGAGI (reference sequence). CDR3 size: 14 residues. V lost 2 bases and J lost 0, with 7 bases in between. The chain's CDR3 is CASSYVRDQETQYF. The CDR3 nucleotides are TGTGCCAGCAGTTACGTCAGGGACCAAGAGACCCAGTACTTC.

V usage is TRBV2 and J usage is TRBJ1-1; D ambiguous. CDR3 length: 11 residues. The germline gives CDR1 SNHLY, CDR2 FYNNEI. V was cut by 8 bases and J by 6 bases, with 10 bases left in between. The DNA of the CDR3 is TGTGCCAGCCAAAGGACGGCTGAAGCTTTCTTT. The encoded protein is CASQRTAEAFF.

As for this clonotype: At one end the junction does not follow the germline gene, possibly because of a read error. This chain connects TRBV29-1 to TRBJ1-1; unclear D gene. Germline CDR1 is SQVTM and CDR2 is ANQGSEA. The CDR3 consists of 12 residues. CDR3 DNA: TGCAGCGGATCTACTCCGAGGACTGAAGTTTTCTTT. This sequence encodes CSGSTPRTEVFF.

The chain uses TRBV20-1 and TRBJ2-3; D gene ambiguous. Trimming removed 6 bases at V and 5 bases at J, with 9 bases between. There are 11 residues in the CDR3. Germline V gene data show CDR1 as DFQATT and CDR2 as SNEGSKA (reference sequence). The CDR3 coding sequence is TGCAGTGCCGCTGGGGTAGATACGCAGTATTTT. Amino acids: CSAAGVDTQYF.

V is TRBV3-1 and J is TRBJ2-3; perhaps TRBD1 as D (5 bases). The CDR3 is 14 amino acids. The germline V gene encodes CDR1 LGHDT and CDR2 YNNKEL (reference sequence). Trimming removed 3 bases from V and 1 base from J, with 8 bases in between. The chain's CDR3 is CASSQIRGTDTQYF. CDR3 sequence (DNA): TGTGCCAGCAGCCAGATCAGGGGCACAGATACGCAGTATTTT.

This rearrangement joins TRBV20-1 to TRBJ1-4; no clear D. Germline V CDR1 and CDR2: DFQATT, SNEGSKA (reference sequence). The CDR3 spans 15 residues. V dropped 1 base and J dropped 0 bases, with 9 bases sitting between them. The DNA for the CDR3 is TGCAGTGCTAGAGGCCCCTTTGCAACTAATGAAAAACTGTTTTTT. It specifies CSARGPFATNEKLFF.

In nucleotides, the CDR3 is TGTGCCAGCAGTTCCCCTGCGCCTGATGGCTACACCTTC. It encodes CASSSPAPDGYTF. V gene TRBV28 combines with J gene TRBJ1-2; D unclear. CDR1 is MDHEN, CDR2 SYDVKM, per germline. The CDR3 runs 13 residues. V was pared by 4 bases and J by 6 bases, with 12 bases between.

A single count supports this clonotype. The chain uses TRBV5-1 and TRBJ2-4; D might be TRBD1 (6 bases). The germline CDR1 and CDR2 sequences are SGHRS and YFSETQ. The CDR3 consists of 16 residues. Trimming stripped 0 bases from V and 8 bases from J, with 18 bases between. CDR3 nucleotides: TGCGCCAGCAGCTTGGCACCCGGGACAAAGGTGGACATTCAGTACTTC. Encoded protein: CASSLAPGTKVDIQYF.

This chain connects TRBV7-2 to TRBJ2-5; 11 nucleotides align to TRBD1. The CDR3 length is 16 residues. In germline, CDR1 is SGHTA, CDR2 FQGNSA. The V gene end was trimmed by 1 base and the J gene end by 5 bases; junction bases not matched to a gene: 6. The CDR3: CASSLVGTGGGETQYF. CDR3 in DNA: TGTGCCAGCAGCTTAGTAGGGACAGGGGGAGGCGAGACCCAGTACTTC. Using reference TRBV7-2 and TRBJ2-5 for the parts outside the CDR3, the full variable domain is GAGVSQSPSNKVTEKGKDVELRCDPISGHTALYWYRQSLGQGLEFLIYFQGNSAPDKSGLPSDRFSAERTGGSVSTLTIQRTQQEDSAVYLCASSLVGTGGGETQYFGPGTRLLVL.

The genes are TRBV11-2 and TRBJ2-6, with D possibly being TRBD1 (6 bases). Germline values: CDR1 SGHAT, CDR2 FQNNGV. The CDR3 has 16 amino acids. V lost 2 bases, J lost 1 base, and 9 bases lay in between. The CDR3 bases are TGTGCCAGCAGCTTAACTAGGGGGTCTGGGGCCAACGTCCTGACTTTC. Amino acid sequence: CASSLTRGSGANVLTF.

This chain joins TRBV18 and TRBJ1-1; 8 bases map to TRBD1. Germline trimming cut 1 base from V and 8 bases from J; bases unmatched to any gene: 0. The CDR3 spans 12 residues. Germline V CDR1 and CDR2: KGHSH, LQKENI. The CDR3 loop is CASSPRQGEAFF. The CDR3 DNA follows: TGTGCCAGCTCACCACGACAGGGGGAAGCTTTCTTT.

The chain employs TRBV12-3 or TRBV12-4 and TRBJ2-7; D is perhaps TRBD2 (6 bases). CDR3 size: 14 residues. Trimming took 3 bases from V and 1 from J, leaving 10 bases between them. The CDR3 sequence is CASSFGGTSYEQYF. CDR3 nucleotide sequence: TGTGCCAGCAGTTTTGGCGGGACTTCCTACGAGCAGTACTTC.

The chain recombines TRBV27 with TRBJ2-5; 8 nucleotides agree with TRBD1. This CDR3 comprises 15 residues. Germline V gene data show CDR1 as MNHEY and CDR2 as SMNVEV (reference sequence). V lost 6 bases and J lost 2; bases outside the gene matches: 8. The CDR3 here is CASRRDRGGQETQYF. As DNA, the CDR3 is TGTGCCAGCAGGCGAGACAGGGGAGGTCAAGAGACCCAGTACTTC.

This rearrangement joins TRBV23-1 to TRBJ1-1; D gene ambiguous. TRBV23-1 is an ORF, with its function uncertain. Between the trimmed V and J ends, which lost 0 bases and 8 bases, there was a span of 22 bases. The CDR3 is made up of 17 amino acids. Here the CDR3 DNA reads TGCGCCAGCAGTCAATCTAGGACCCTAAATCTTCAGGCCGAAGCTTTCTTT. It specifies CASSQSRTLNLQAEAFF.